The 6 T cell receptor beta chains below come from one sample, sequenced in a study of T cells in Graves' hyperthyroidism and ophthalmopathy. Amplified TCR beta CDR3 regions derived from RNA transcripts. Primed by the HTBI set, a first-round RT-PCR was run on the TCR CDR3. MiXCR was run by TCRdb on the multiplex PCR reads, yielding one entry per CDR3 protein. The sample holds 250,000 to 300,000 distinct CDR3 sequences, roughly 13% seen once. The sequencing sample was made of blood. The receptors were sampled from a woman aged 25 to 39 with Graves' hyperthyroidism that later progressed to Graves' ophthalmopathy.

This clonotype showed up many times. The chain is built from TRBV20-1 and TRBJ2-3; D perhaps matches TRBD2 (6 bases). With 0 bases removed from V and 0 bases from J, the gap between germline ends came to 13 bases. CDR3 length: 16 residues. The germline CDR1 and CDR2 sequences are DFQATT and SNEGSKA (reference sequence). The CDR3 DNA reads TGCAGTGCTAGAGATAGGCGGGGACCTAGCACAGATACGCAGTATTTT. It translates to CSARDRRGPSTDTQYF.

This clonotype was detected ten times or more. V is TRBV3-1 and J is TRBJ2-1; D unclear. Trimming stripped 4 bases from V and 5 bases from J, with 15 bases between. CDR1 LGHDT and CDR2 YNNKEL come from the germline V gene (reference sequence). There are 15 residues in the CDR3. The CDR3, as DNA: TGTGCCAGCAGCCCCATGACCAAAGGGCACAATGAGCAGTTCTTC. Protein product: CASSPMTKGHNEQFF.

The chain employs TRBV14 and TRBJ2-7, with D maybe TRBD1 (5 bases). V was pared by 4 bases and J by 0 bases, with 13 bases between. Germline CDR1 is SGHDN and CDR2 is FVKESK. The CDR3 consists of 15 residues. CDR3 nucleotides: TGTGCCAGCAGCCTGTGGGGCGAGAGCTCCTACGAGCAGTACTTC. Translation gives CASSLWGESSYEQYF.

This clonotype was recorded at least ten times. The chain carries TRBV28 and TRBJ2-5, with D possibly being TRBD1 or TRBD2 (5 bases each). CDR3 size: 13 residues. Germline lookup yields CDR1 MDHEN and CDR2 SYDVKM. V lost 6 bases, J lost 4 bases, and 12 bases lay in between. CDR3 amino acids: CASSSGTIETQYF. CDR3 bases: TGTGCCAGCAGCTCGGGGACCATAGAGACCCAGTACTTC.

This clonotype came up many times. The rearrangement joins TRBV12-3 or TRBV12-4 to TRBJ1-2; no clear D gene. There are 13 residues in the CDR3. Trimming took off 3 bases at V and 8 bases at J, with 13 bases between the two ends. The CDR3 DNA follows: TGTGCCAGCAGTTTCGATAACTTGCTAGGCTACACCTTC. It is translated as CASSFDNLLGYTF.

Concerning this clonotype: A read error may explain this, as a much larger clone is one base away. The V call is TRBV5-5, the J call TRBJ1-1, with 9 bases that match TRBD1. V lost 5 bases, J lost 1 base, and 3 bases stayed unmatched. CDR1 is SGHKS, CDR2 YYEKEE, per germline (reference sequence). The CDR3 is 14 residues long. The CDR3 loop is CASRGQGKNTEAFF. The CDR3 DNA reads as TGTGCCAGCAGGGGACAGGGAAAGAACACTGAAGCTTTCTTT. Based on the CDR3 plus reference TRBV5-5 and TRBJ1-1, the full variable domain is DAGVTQSPTHLIKTRGQQVTLRCSPISGHKSVSWYQQVLGQGPQFIFQYYEKEERGRGNFPDRFSARQFPNYSSELNVNALLLGDSALYLCASRGQGKNTEAFFGQGTRLTVV.